These 25 T cell receptor beta chains share one sample of origin, sequenced in a study of radiotherapy plus CTLA-4 blockade in lung cancer. TCRdb keeps only in-frame clones here, not all; method: immunoSEQ multiplex PCR. In the table there are under 100,000 clones, around 81% of which are singletons. Source: peripheral blood, taken from a patient treated with radiotherapy plus ipilimumab. These TCRs come from a human donor with non-small cell lung cancer that progressed on radiotherapy plus ipilimumab.

The chain joins TRBV9 to TRBJ2-5; 10 bases align to TRBD2. The CDR3 covers 15 residues. Germline lookup yields CDR1 SGDLS and CDR2 YYNGEE. J gave up 5 bases and V 0 bases, and 4 bases lay outside the gene matches. The CDR3, as DNA: TGTGCCAGCAGCGTAGCTAGCGGGAGCGTTGAGACCCAGTACTTC. Its translation is CASSVASGSVETQYF.

V gene TRBV15 combines with J gene TRBJ2-1; 7 bases align to TRBD2. Per the germline V gene, CDR1 is LNHNV and CDR2 is YYDKDF (reference sequence). The CDR3 spans 15 residues. Germline trimming cut 0 bases from V and 8 bases from J; bases unmatched to any gene: 7. The CDR3: CATSRDTSVFDEQFF. The DNA for the CDR3 is TGTGCCACCAGCAGAGATACTAGCGTATTCGATGAGCAGTTCTTC.

This rearrangement joins TRBV6-5 to TRBJ2-7; D is possibly TRBD1 (5 bases). CDR1 and CDR2 (germline): MNHEY, SVGAGI. V dropped 5 bases and J dropped 4 bases, with 15 bases sitting between them. The CDR3 has 14 amino acids. CDR3 coding DNA: TGTGCCAGCAGTAGTGTCAGGGCGGCTTACGAGCAGTACTTC. It is translated as CASSSVRAAYEQYF.

This clone was detected once. The J gene is TRBJ2-7, the V gene TRBV10-2, with TRBD1 matching 7 bases. The trim removed 6 bases at V and 1 base at J, leaving 6 bases unmatched. CDR1 WSHSY and CDR2 SAAADI come from the germline V gene. The CDR3 covers 14 residues. Here the CDR3 DNA reads TGCGCCAGCAGACCCCGGGACAGTTCCTACGAGCAGTACTTC. It specifies CASRPRDSSYEQYF.

The chain couples TRBV4-1 to TRBJ1-3, with unresolved D. The V gene's germline CDR1 is MGHRA and CDR2 YSYEKL. V was clipped by 3 bases and J by 8 bases, with 11 bases between them. The CDR3 covers 13 residues. In nucleotides, the CDR3 is TGCGCCAGCAGCCACCGGGAGGGATACACCATATATTTT. This codes for CASSHREGYTIYF.

The chain combines TRBV15 with TRBJ1-1, with 7 bases fitting TRBD1. J gave up 4 bases and V 3 bases, and 8 bases lay outside the gene matches. Germline V lookup: CDR1 LNHNV, CDR2 YYDKDF (reference sequence). The CDR3 runs 15 residues. The CDR3 sequence: CATSSHRGLGTEAFF. CDR3 coding DNA: TGTGCCACCAGCAGCCACAGGGGTTTAGGCACTGAAGCTTTCTTT.

The chain employs TRBV9 and TRBJ2-5, with D possibly TRBD2 on 5 matching bases. Germline values: CDR1 SGDLS, CDR2 YYNGEE. The CDR3 has 13 residues. The V gene lost 0 bases and the J gene lost 5 bases, with 8 bases spanning the gap. CDR3 residues: CASSVAPGETQYF. The CDR3 nucleotides are TGTGCCAGCAGCGTAGCCCCGGGGGAGACCCAGTACTTC.

The chain uses TRBV4-2 and TRBJ1-4; the D gene is possibly TRBD1 (5 bases). With 1 base removed from V and 3 bases from J, the gap between germline ends came to 12 bases. The CDR3 is 16 amino acids. Germline values: CDR1 LGHNA, CDR2 YNFKEQ. CDR3 bases: TGTGCCAGCAGCCAAGCTTCGGGGCGGGCTAATGAAAAACTGTTTTTT. Translation: CASSQASGRANEKLFF.

The V call is TRBV27, the J call TRBJ1-6; possibly TRBD1 for D (5 bases). Trimming shortened V by 0 bases and J by 4 bases, and 7 bases separated the two germline ends. Germline values: CDR1 MNHEY, CDR2 SMNVEV (reference sequence). The CDR3 spans 15 residues. CDR3 in DNA: TGTGCCAGCAGTTTATCCCAGGGTTATAATTCACCCCTCCACTTT. Translating gives CASSLSQGYNSPLHF.

This chain joins TRBV4-2 and TRBJ2-1, with 8 bases identical to TRBD2. The CDR3 length is 17 residues. V shed 1 base, J shed 5 bases, and the junction held 10 bases outside the gene matches. The germline gives CDR1 LGHNA, CDR2 YNFKEQ. CDR3 DNA: TGTGCCAGCAGCCAAGCCAAACTGGGACTAGGAAACAATGAGCAGTTCTTC. It encodes CASSQAKLGLGNNEQFF.

The chain joins TRBV29-1 to TRBJ2-7; a possible D gene is TRBD1 (5 bases). The ends were cut back, 7 bases at V and 0 bases at J, with 7 bases in the middle. The V gene's germline CDR1 is SQVTM and CDR2 ANQGSEA. This CDR3 has 11 residues. This CDR3 reads CSGQSSYEQYF. CDR3 bases: TGCAGCGGACAGAGCTCCTACGAGCAGTACTTC.

The genes are TRBV9 and TRBJ2-1, with 8 bases lining up with TRBD2. The CDR3 length is 15 residues. Trimming at V came to 3 bases and at J to 4 bases, leaving 6 bases not matched to a gene. Germline V gives CDR1 SGDLS, CDR2 YYNGEE. This CDR3 is CASSAGLGSYNEQFF. In nucleotides, the CDR3 is TGTGCCAGCAGCGCGGGACTAGGATCTTACAATGAGCAGTTCTTC.

The rearrangement uses TRBV1 and TRBJ2-2; the table names TRBD2, a call not compared with the DNA. TRBV1 is a pseudogene locus. This CDR3 region has 19 residues. The CDR3 sequence: CTSSHRTSGGVANTGELFF. In DNA form, the CDR3 reads TGCACCAGCAGCCACAGAACTAGCGGGGGGGTAGCGAACACCGGGGAGCTGTTTTTT.

The chain combines TRBV13 with TRBJ1-1, with TRBD1 matching over 9 bases. CDR1 is PRHDT and CDR2 is FYEKMQ in the germline V gene (reference sequence). The CDR3 sequence is 16 residues long. V was clipped by 5 bases and J by 4 bases; unmatched bases: 11. The CDR3 DNA is TGTGCCAGCAGCCCCGCCGGGACAGGGTCGGGCACTGAAGCTTTCTTT. As protein: CASSPAGTGSGTEAFF.

The chain couples TRBV11-2 to TRBJ1-6; D ambiguous. The CDR3 extends over 15 amino acids. Per germline, CDR1 SGHAT and CDR2 FQNNGV. V gave up 3 bases and J gave up 6 bases, with 12 bases separating them. This CDR3 is CASSFTPGGNSPLHF. The CDR3 region has the DNA TGTGCCAGCAGCTTCACACCGGGTGGTAATTCACCCCTCCACTTT.

This clone showed up just a few times. The chain joins TRBV27 to TRBJ1-2; no reliable D call. V was clipped by 3 bases and J by 9 bases, with 11 bases between them. The CDR3 sequence is 12 residues long. CDR1 and CDR2 (germline): MNHEY, SMNVEV (reference sequence). The CDR3 nucleotides read TGTGCCAGCAGTTTTTCCGGGCTCAGCTACACCTTC. It encodes CASSFSGLSYTF.

This rearrangement joins TRBV19 to TRBJ1-1; TRBD1 matches at 7 bases. This CDR3 is built from 13 residues. With 2 bases clipped from V and 6 bases from J, the junction kept 3 bases outside the gene matches. Per the germline V gene, CDR1 is LNHDA and CDR2 is SQIVND (reference sequence). Here the CDR3 reads CASSIRTGAEAFF. CDR3 coding DNA: TGTGCCAGTAGTATACGGACAGGTGCTGAAGCTTTCTTT.

The chain is built from TRBV7-3 and TRBJ2-7; D is unresolved. CDR3 size: 13 residues. Germline CDR1 reads SGHTA; CDR2 reads FQGTGA. Trimming cost V 0 bases and J 6 bases, with 9 bases left between them. This chain's CDR3 is CASSLTGSGEQYF. The CDR3 DNA follows: TGTGCCAGCAGCTTAACGGGGTCCGGCGAGCAGTACTTC.

This chain connects TRBV30 to TRBJ2-1; the D is unclear. Looked up from germline, CDR1 is GTSNPN and CDR2 is SVGIG (reference sequence). V was pared by 0 bases and J by 0 bases, with 15 bases between. The CDR3 is 17 residues long. For the CDR3, the DNA is TGTGCCTGGAGTGTCCGGGCCCGCATCTTCTCCTACAATGAGCAGTTCTTC. Translating it yields CAWSVRARIFSYNEQFF.

CDR3 region: CASSLGLQGYNEQFF. In DNA form, the CDR3 reads TGTGCCAGCAGCTTAGGCCTACAGGGCTACAATGAGCAGTTCTTC. The rearrangement joins TRBV7-8 to TRBJ2-1, with D maybe TRBD1 (6 bases). CDR3 length equals 15 residues. The V and J ends lost 1 base and 3 bases respectively, with 10 bases between them. Germline loops: CDR1 SGHVS, CDR2 FQNEAQ.

The chain recombines TRBV21-1 with TRBJ2-5; the D call TRBD2 from the table was never checked on the DNA. TRBV21-1 is assigned pseudogene status. CDR3 length: 18 amino acids. The CDR3 is CASSRTGLAGGAEETQYF. In DNA form, the CDR3 reads TGTGCCAGCAGCAGAACGGGACTAGCGGGGGGCGCCGAAGAGACCCAGTACTTC.

The gene calls are TRBV7-3 and TRBJ2-1, with D perhaps TRBD2 (5 bases). V lost 1 base to trimming and J lost 2 bases, with 9 bases between them. This CDR3 region has 15 residues. From germline, CDR1 is SGHTA and CDR2 FQGTGA. CDR3 in DNA: TGTGCCAGCAGCTTAAGCGGGCCCACCTACAATGAGCAGTTCTTC. Protein: CASSLSGPTYNEQFF.

The table lists this clone with a count of one. The rearrangement uses TRBV9 and TRBJ1-2, with 9 bases identical to TRBD1. The CDR3 covers 15 residues. V dropped 4 bases and J dropped 4; count of bases not matched to a gene: 8. CDR1 and CDR2 from the germline V gene are SGDLS and YYNGEE. The CDR3 nucleotides read TGTGCCAGCAGCCCCCGGGACAGGGTCGCCTATGGCTACACCTTC. Translated, it gives CASSPRDRVAYGYTF.

The genes are TRBV18 and TRBJ2-2; D unclear. V shed 0 bases and J shed 2 bases, with 7 bases lying between them. CDR1 and CDR2 (germline): KGHSH, LQKENI. CDR3 length: 15 amino acids. The CDR3, as DNA: TGTGCCAGCTCACCACCATCGGACAACACCGGGGAGCTGTTTTTT. This translates into CASSPPSDNTGELFF.

CDR3 in DNA: TGTGCCAGCAGCTTATTCCGGGGGGAGTATCGGGGCAGCGGGGAGCTGTTTTTT. Encoded protein: CASSLFRGEYRGSGELFF. The chain uses TRBV5-4 and TRBJ2-2; 7 nucleotides match TRBD2. Germline lookup yields CDR1 SGHNT and CDR2 YYREEE (reference sequence). CDR3 size: 18 residues. Trimming took 2 bases from V and 7 from J; bases not matched to a gene: 17.